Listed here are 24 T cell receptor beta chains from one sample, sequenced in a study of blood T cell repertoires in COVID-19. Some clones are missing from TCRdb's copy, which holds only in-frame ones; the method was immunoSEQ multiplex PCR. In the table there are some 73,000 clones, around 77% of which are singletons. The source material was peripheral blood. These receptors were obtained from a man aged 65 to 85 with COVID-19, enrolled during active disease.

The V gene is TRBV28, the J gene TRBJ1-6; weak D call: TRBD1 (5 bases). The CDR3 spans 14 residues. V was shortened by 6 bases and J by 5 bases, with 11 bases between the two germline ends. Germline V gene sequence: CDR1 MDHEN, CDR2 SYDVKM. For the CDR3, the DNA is TGTGCCAGCAGCCCGACAGCCAATAATTCACCCCTCCACTTT. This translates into CASSPTANNSPLHF.

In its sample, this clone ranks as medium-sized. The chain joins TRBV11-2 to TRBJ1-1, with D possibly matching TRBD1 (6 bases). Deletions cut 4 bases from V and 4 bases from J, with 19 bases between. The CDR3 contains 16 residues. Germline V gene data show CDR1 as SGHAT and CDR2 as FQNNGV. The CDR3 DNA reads TGTGCCAGCAGCTCCCGGGGACAAAAAAGGACCACTGAAGCTTTCTTT. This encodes CASSSRGQKRTTEAFF.

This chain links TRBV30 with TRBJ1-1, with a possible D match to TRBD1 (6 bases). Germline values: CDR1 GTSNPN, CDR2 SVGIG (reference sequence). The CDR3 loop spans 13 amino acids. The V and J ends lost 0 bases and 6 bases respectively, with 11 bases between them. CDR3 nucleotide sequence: TGTGCCTGGAGTGTGGGGGGGGCCGCTGAAGCTTTCTTT. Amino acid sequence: CAWSVGGAAEAFF.

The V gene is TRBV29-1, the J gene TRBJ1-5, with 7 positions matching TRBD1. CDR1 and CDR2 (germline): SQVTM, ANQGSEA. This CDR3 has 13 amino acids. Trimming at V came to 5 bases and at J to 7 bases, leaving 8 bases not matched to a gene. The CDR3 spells CSVNTGVGQPQHF. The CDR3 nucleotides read TGCAGCGTTAATACAGGGGTGGGACAGCCCCAGCATTTT.

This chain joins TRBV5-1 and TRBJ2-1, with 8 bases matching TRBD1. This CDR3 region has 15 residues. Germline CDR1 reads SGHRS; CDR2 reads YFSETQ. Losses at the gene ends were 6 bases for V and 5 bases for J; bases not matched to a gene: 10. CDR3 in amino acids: CASNHEGQDHNEQFF. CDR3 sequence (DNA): TGCGCCAGCAACCACGAGGGACAGGATCACAATGAGCAGTTCTTC.

CDR3 bases: TGTGCCAGCAGTAAACTAGCGGGAGGATTAAAACACGAGCAGTACTTC. It translates to CASSKLAGGLKHEQYF. J is TRBJ2-7 and V is TRBV27; 12 positions match TRBD2. The germline V gene encodes CDR1 MNHEY and CDR2 SMNVEV (reference sequence). J gave up 5 bases and V 5 bases, and 10 bases lay outside the gene matches. The CDR3 is 16 residues long.

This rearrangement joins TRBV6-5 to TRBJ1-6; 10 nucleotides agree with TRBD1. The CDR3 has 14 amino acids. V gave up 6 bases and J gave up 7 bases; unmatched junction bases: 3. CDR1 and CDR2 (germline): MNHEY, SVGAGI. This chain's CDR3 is CASRRDRGNSPLHF. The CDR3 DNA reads TGTGCCAGCAGGAGGGACAGGGGAAATTCACCCCTCCACTTT.

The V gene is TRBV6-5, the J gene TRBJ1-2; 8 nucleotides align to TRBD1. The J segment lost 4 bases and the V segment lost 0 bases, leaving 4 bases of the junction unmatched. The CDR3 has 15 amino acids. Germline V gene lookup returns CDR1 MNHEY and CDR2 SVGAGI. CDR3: CASSYSSGGGYGYTF. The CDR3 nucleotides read TGTGCCAGCAGTTACTCGTCAGGGGGCGGCTATGGCTACACCTTC.

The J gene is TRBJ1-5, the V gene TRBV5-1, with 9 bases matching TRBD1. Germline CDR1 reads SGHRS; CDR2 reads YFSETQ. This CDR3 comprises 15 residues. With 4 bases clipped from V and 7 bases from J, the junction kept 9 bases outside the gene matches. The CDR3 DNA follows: TGCGCCAGCAGCCCGGAGGGACAGGGTGTCCAGCCCCAGCATTTT. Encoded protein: CASSPEGQGVQPQHF.

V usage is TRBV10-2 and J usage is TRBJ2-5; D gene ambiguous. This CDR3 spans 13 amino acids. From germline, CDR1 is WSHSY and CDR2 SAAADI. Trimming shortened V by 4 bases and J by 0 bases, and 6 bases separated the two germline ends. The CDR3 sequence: CASSGQNQETQYF. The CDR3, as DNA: TGCGCCAGCAGTGGGCAGAACCAAGAGACCCAGTACTTC.

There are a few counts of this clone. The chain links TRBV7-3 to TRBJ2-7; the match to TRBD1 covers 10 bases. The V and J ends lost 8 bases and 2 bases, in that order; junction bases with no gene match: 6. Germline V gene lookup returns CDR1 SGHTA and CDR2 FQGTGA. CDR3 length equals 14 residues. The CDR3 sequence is CASASGTGAYEQYF. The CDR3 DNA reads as TGTGCCAGCGCGTCCGGGACAGGGGCCTACGAGCAGTACTTC. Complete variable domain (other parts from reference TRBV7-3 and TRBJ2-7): GAGVSQTPSNKVTEKGKYVELRCDPISGHTALYWYRQSLGQGPEFLIYFQGTGAADDSGLPNDRFFAVRPEGSVSTLKIQRTERGDSAVYLCASASGTGAYEQYFGPGTRLTVT.

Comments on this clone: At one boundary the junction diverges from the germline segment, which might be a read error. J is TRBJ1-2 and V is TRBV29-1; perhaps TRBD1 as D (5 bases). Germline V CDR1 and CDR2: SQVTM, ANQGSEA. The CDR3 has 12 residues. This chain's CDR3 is CSVADSSYGYTF. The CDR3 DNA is TGCAGCGTTGCAGACAGTAGCTATGGTTACACCTTC.

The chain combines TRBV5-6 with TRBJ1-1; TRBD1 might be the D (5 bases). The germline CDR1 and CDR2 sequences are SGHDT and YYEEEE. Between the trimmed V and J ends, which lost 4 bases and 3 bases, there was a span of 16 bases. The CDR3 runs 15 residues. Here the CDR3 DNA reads TGTGCCAGCAGCCCGAGACCGGGAGGGGACACTGAAGCTTTCTTT. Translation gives CASSPRPGGDTEAFF.

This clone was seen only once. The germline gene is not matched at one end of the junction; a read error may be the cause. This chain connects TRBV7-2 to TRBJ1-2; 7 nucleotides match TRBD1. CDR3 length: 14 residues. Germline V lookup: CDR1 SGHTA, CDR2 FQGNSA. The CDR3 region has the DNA TGTGCCAGCAGTTTAGAGAGGGACAGCTATGGCTACACCTTC. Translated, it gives CASSLERDSYGYTF.

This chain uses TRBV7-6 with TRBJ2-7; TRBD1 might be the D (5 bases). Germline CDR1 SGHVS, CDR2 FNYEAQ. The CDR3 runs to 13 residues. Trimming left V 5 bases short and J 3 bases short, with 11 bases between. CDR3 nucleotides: TGTGCCAGCAGCGCAATGCAGGGCTACGAGCAGTACTTC. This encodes CASSAMQGYEQYF.

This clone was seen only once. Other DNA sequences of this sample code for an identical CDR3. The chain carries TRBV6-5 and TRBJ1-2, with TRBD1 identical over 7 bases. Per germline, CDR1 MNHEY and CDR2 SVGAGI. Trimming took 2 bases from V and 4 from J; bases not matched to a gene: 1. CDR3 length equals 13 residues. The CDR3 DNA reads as TGTGCCAGCAGTTACCGGGACAGCTATGGCTACACCTTC. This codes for CASSYRDSYGYTF.

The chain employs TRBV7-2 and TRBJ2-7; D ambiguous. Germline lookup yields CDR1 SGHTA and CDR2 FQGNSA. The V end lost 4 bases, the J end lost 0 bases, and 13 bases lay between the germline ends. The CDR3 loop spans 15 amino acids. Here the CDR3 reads CASSSYAASSYEQYF. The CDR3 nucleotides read TGTGCCAGCAGCTCCTACGCGGCTAGCTCCTACGAGCAGTACTTC.

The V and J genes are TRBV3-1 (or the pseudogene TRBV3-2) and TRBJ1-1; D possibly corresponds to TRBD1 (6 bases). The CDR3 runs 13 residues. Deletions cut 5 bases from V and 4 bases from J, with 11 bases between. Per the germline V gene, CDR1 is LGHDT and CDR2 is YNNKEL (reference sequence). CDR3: CASSKGGTTEAFF. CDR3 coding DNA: TGTGCCAGCAGCAAGGGGGGGACCACTGAAGCTTTCTTT.

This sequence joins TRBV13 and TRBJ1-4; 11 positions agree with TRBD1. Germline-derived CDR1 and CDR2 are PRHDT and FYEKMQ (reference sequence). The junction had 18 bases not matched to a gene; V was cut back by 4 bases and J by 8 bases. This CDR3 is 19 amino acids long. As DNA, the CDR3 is TGTGCCAGCAGCTCCTCGAGCGTCGGGGGACAGGGGGTATGGGAAAAACTGTTTTTT. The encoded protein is CASSSSSVGGQGVWEKLFF.

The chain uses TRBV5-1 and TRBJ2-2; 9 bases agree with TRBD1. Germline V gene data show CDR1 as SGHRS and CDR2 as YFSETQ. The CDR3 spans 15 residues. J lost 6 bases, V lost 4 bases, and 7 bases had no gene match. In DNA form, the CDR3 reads TGCGCCAGCAGCCCGGGACAGGGTGGCTCCGGGGAGCTGTTTTTT. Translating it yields CASSPGQGGSGELFF.

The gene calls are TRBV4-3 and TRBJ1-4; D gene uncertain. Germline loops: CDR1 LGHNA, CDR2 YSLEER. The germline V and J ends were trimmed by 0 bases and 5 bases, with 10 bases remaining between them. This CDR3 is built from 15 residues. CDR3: CASSQDAAANEKLFF. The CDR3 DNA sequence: TGCGCCAGCAGCCAAGATGCGGCTGCAAATGAAAAACTGTTTTTT.

CDR3 nucleotide sequence: TGTGCCAGCAGCTCGCCCGGACAGGGTTATGAAAAACTGTTTTTT. Translation: CASSSPGQGYEKLFF. V usage is TRBV28 and J usage is TRBJ1-4, with TRBD1 identical over 8 bases. This CDR3 contains 15 residues. V lost 6 bases, J lost 6 bases, and 9 bases stayed unmatched. Germline CDR1 and CDR2: MDHEN and SYDVKM.

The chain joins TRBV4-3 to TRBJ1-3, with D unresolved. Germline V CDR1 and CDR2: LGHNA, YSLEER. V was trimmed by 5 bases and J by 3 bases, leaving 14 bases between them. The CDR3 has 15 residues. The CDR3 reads CASSISHRSGNTIYF. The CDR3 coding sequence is TGCGCCAGCAGCATTTCCCATAGAAGTGGAAACACCATATATTTT.

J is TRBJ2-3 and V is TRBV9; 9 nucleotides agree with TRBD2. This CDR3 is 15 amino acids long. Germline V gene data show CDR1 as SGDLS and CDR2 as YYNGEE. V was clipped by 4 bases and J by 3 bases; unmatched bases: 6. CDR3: CASSQRGVGTDTQYF. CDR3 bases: TGTGCCAGCAGCCAGCGGGGGGTAGGTACAGATACGCAGTATTTT.